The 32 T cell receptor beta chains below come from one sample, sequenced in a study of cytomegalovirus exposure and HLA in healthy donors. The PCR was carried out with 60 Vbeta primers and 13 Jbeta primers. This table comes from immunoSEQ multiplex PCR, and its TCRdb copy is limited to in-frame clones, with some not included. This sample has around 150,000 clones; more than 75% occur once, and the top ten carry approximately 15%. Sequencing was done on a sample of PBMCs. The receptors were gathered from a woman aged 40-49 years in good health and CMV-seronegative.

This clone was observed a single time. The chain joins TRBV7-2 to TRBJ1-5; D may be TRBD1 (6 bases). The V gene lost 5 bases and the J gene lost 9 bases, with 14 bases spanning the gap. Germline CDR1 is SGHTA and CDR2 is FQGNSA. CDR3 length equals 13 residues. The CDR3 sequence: CASSVTGSGPQHF. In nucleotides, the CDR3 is TGTGCCAGCAGCGTCACAGGGAGTGGGCCCCAGCATTTT.

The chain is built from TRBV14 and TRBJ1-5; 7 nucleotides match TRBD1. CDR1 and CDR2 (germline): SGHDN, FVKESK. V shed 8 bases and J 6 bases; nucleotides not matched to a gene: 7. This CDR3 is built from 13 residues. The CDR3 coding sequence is TGTGCCAGCTCAGGGGGATTAGGTCAGCCCCAGCATTTT. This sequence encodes CASSGGLGQPQHF. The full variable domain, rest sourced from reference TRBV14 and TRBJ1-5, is EAGVTQFPSHSVIEKGQTVTLRCDPISGHDNLYWYRRVMGKEIKFLLHFVKESKQDESGMPNNRFLAERTGGTYSTLKVQPAELEDSGVYFCASSGGLGQPQHFGDGTRLSIL.

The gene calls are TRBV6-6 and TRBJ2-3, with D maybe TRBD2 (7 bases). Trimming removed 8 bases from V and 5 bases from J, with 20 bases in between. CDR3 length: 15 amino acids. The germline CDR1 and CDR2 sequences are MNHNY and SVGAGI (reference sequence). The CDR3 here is CASRWRGGGVDTQYF. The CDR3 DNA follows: TGTGCCAGCCGTTGGAGGGGGGGCGGGGTAGATACGCAGTATTTT.

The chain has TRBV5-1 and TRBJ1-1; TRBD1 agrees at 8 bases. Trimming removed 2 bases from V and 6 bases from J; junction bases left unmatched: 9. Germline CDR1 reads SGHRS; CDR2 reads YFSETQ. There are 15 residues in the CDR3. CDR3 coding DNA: TGCGCCAGCAGCTTAGACCAGGGGGCGCGGGCTGAAGCTTTCTTT. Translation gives CASSLDQGARAEAFF. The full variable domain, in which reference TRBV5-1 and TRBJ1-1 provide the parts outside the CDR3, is KAGVTQTPRYLIKTRGQQVTLSCSPISGHRSVSWYQQTPGQGLQFLFEYFSETQRNKGNFPGRFSGRQFSNSRSEMNVSTLELGDSALYLCASSLDQGARAEAFFGQGTRLTVV.

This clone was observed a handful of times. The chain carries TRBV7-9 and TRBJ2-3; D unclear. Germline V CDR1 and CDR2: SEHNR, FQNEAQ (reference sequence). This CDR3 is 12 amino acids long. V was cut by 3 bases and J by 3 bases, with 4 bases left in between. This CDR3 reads CASSFSTDTQYF. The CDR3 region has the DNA TGTGCCAGCAGCTTCTCGACAGATACGCAGTATTTT.

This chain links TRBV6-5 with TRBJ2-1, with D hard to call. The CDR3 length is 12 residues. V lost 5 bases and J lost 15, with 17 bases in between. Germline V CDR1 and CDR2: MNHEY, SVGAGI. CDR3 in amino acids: CASSHEYGVGFF. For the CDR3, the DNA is TGTGCCAGCAGTCACGAATATGGAGTGGGGTTCTTC.

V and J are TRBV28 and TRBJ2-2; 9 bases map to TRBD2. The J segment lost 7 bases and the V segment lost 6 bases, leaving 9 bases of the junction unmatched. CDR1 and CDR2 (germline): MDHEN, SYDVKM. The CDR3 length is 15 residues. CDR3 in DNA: TGTGCCAGCAGCAACAGCGGGAGGCTCATCGGGGAGCTGTTTTTT. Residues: CASSNSGRLIGELFF.

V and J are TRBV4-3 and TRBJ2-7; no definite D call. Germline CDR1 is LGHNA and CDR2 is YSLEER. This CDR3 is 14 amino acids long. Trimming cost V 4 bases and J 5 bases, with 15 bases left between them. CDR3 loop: CASSRFLVSDEQYF. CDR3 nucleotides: TGCGCCAGCAGCCGGTTCCTAGTGAGCGACGAGCAGTACTTC.

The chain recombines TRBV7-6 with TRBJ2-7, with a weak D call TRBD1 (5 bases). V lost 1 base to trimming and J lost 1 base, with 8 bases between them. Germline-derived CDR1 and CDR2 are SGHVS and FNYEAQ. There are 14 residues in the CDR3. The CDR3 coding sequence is TGTGCCAGCAGCTTAGTGGACACTTCCTACGAGCAGTACTTC. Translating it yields CASSLVDTSYEQYF. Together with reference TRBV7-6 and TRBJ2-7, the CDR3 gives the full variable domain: GAGVSQSPRYKVTKRGQDVALRCDPISGHVSLYWYRQALGQGPEFLTYFNYEAQQDKSGLPNDRFSAERPEGSISTLTIQRTEQRDSAMYRCASSLVDTSYEQYFGPGTRLTVT.

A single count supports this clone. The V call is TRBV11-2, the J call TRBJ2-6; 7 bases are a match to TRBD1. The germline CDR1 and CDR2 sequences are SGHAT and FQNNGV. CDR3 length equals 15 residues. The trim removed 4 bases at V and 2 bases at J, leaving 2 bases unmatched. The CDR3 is CASSSTGAGANVLTF. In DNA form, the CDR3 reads TGTGCCAGCAGCTCAACAGGGGCTGGGGCCAACGTCCTGACTTTC.

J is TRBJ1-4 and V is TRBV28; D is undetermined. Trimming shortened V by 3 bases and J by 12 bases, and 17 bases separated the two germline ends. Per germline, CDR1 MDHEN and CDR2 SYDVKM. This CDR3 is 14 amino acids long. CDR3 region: CASSFLYNSKELFF. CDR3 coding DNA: TGTGCCAGCAGTTTTCTCTATAACTCGAAAGAACTGTTTTTT.

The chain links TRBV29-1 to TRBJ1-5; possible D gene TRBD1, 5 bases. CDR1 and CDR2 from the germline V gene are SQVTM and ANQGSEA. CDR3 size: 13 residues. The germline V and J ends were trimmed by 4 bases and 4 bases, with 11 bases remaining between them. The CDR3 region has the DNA TGCAGCGTTGCTCAGGGAGGGAATCAGCCCCAGCATTTT. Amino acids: CSVAQGGNQPQHF.

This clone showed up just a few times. The CDR3 is CASRGRSYEQYF. The CDR3 DNA reads TGTGCCAGCAGGGGGAGATCCTACGAGCAGTACTTC. The J gene is TRBJ2-7, the V gene TRBV2; D is perhaps TRBD2 (5 bases). The CDR3 spans 12 residues. The V end lost 6 bases, the J end lost 1 base, and 7 bases lay between the germline ends. In germline, CDR1 is SNHLY, CDR2 FYNNEI.

The CDR3 is CASGKDSPYEQYF. For the CDR3, the DNA is TGTGCTAGTGGTAAGGACAGCCCCTACGAGCAGTACTTC. This chain links TRBV12-5 with TRBJ2-7, with D perhaps matching TRBD1 (6 bases). Trimming pared 5 bases from V and 2 bases from J, leaving 10 bases between. CDR3 length equals 13 residues. CDR1 is LGHNT, CDR2 FRNRAP, per germline.

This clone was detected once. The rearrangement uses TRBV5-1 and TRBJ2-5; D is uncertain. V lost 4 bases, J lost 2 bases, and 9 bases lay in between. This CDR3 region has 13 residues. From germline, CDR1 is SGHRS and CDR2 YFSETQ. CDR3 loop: CASSARSQETQYF. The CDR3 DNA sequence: TGCGCCAGCAGCGCCAGGTCACAAGAGACCCAGTACTTC.

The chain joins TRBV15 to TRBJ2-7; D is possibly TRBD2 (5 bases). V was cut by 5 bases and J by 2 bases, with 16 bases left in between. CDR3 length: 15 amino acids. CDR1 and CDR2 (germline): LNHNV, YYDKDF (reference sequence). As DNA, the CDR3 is TGTGCCACCAGCGTGATCCCAAGCGGAGCCTACGAGCAGTACTTC. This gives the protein CATSVIPSGAYEQYF.

The CDR3 sequence: CSVGTVPDTQYF. CDR3 coding DNA: TGCAGCGTGGGGACAGTTCCAGATACGCAGTATTTT. The chain uses TRBV29-1 and TRBJ2-3; TRBD1 agrees at 7 bases. This CDR3 has 12 residues. Per germline, CDR1 SQVTM and CDR2 ANQGSEA. V lost 6 bases to trimming and J lost 4 bases; unmatched junction nucleotides: 4.

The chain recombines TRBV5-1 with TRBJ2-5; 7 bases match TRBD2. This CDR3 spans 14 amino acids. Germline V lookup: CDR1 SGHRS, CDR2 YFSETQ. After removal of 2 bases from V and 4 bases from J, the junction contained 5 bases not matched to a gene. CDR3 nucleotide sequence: TGCGCCAGCAGCTTCCGGGAGGTGGGAGAGACCCAGTACTTC. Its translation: CASSFREVGETQYF.

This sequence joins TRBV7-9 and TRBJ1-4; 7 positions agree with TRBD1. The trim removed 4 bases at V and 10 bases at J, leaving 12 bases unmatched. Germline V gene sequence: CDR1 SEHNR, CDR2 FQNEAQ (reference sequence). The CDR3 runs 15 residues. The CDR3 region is CASSYTGALFGKLFF. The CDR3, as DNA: TGTGCCAGCAGCTACACAGGGGCGTTATTTGGAAAACTGTTTTTT.

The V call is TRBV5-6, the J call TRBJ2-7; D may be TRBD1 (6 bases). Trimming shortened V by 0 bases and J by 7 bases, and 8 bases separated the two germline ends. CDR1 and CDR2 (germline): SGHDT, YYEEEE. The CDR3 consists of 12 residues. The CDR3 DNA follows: TGTGCCAGCAGCTTGGGGACAGATGAGCAGTACTTC. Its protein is CASSLGTDEQYF.

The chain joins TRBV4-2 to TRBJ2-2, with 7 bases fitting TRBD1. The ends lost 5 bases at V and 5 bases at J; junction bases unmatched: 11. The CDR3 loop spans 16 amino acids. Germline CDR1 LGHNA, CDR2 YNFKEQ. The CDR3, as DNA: TGTGCCAGCAGCTTTAGACCCGGGACAGCAACCGGGGAGCTGTTTTTT. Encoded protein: CASSFRPGTATGELFF.

The CDR3 here is CASSYSKAGGPSEQYF. CDR3 DNA sequence: TGTGCCAGCAGTTACTCGAAAGCGGGAGGGCCTTCCGAGCAGTACTTC. The chain combines TRBV6-7 with TRBJ2-5, with 10 bases matching TRBD2. The J call is doubtful: the DNA matches TRBJ2-7 better. TRBV6-7 is an ORF, and what it does is uncertain. The CDR3 extends over 16 amino acids.

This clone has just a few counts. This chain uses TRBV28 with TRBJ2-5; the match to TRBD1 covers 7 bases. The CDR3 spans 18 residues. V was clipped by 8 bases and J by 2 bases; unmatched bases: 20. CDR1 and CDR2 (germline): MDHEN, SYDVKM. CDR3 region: CASGPIILRDSEQETQYF. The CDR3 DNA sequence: TGTGCCAGCGGACCAATAATCCTCCGGGACAGCGAACAAGAGACCCAGTACTTC.

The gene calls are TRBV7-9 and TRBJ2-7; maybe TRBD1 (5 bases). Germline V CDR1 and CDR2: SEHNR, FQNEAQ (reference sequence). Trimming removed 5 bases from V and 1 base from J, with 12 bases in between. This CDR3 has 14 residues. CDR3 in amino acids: CASSQGAGSYEQYF. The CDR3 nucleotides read TGTGCCAGCAGCCAGGGCGCAGGTTCCTACGAGCAGTACTTC.

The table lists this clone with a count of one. CDR3 protein: CASSSPARAGNAGYTF. The CDR3 DNA reads TGTGCCAGCAGCTCCCCCGCGCGGGCAGGTAATGCTGGCTACACCTTC. The chain combines TRBV28 with TRBJ1-2; D ambiguous. Trimming left V 6 bases short and J 7 bases short, with 24 bases between. CDR3 length: 16 residues. The V gene's germline CDR1 is MDHEN and CDR2 SYDVKM.

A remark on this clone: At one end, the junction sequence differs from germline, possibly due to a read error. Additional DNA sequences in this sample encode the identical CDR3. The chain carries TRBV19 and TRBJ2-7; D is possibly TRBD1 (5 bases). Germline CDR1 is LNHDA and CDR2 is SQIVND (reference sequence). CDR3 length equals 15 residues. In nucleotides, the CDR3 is TGTGCCAGTAGTATAGAGCGGACATCCCCCTACGAGCAGTATTTC. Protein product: CASSIERTSPYEQYF.

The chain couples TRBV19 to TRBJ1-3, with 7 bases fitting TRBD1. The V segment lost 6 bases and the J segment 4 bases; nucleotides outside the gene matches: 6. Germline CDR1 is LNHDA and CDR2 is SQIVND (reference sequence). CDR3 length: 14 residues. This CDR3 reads CASRPGTAGNTIYF. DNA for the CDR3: TGTGCCAGTAGGCCCGGGACAGCCGGAAACACCATATATTTT.

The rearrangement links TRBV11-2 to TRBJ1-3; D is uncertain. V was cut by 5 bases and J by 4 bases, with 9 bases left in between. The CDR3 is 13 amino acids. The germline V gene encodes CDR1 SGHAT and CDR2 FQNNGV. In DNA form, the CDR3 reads TGTGCCAGCAGCCTCCAGCGGGGAAACACCATATATTTT. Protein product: CASSLQRGNTIYF.

In DNA form, the CDR3 reads TGTGCCAGCCGTATGCTCGTGACTAGCTTCTACGAGCAGTACTTC. Translated, it gives CASRMLVTSFYEQYF. The J gene is TRBJ2-7, the V gene TRBV6-6; 7 bases line up with TRBD2. Germline CDR1 is MNHNY and CDR2 is SVGAGI (reference sequence). V lost 8 bases and J lost 3; bases outside the gene matches: 13. The CDR3 consists of 15 residues.

Here the CDR3 reads CASSKGSKETQYF. CDR3 in DNA: TGTGCCAGCAGCAAAGGGAGTAAAGAGACCCAGTACTTC. This rearrangement joins TRBV9 to TRBJ2-5; maybe TRBD2 (5 bases). The V gene's germline CDR1 is SGDLS and CDR2 YYNGEE. The V gene lost 4 bases and the J gene lost 3 bases, with 10 bases spanning the gap. CDR3 length: 13 amino acids.

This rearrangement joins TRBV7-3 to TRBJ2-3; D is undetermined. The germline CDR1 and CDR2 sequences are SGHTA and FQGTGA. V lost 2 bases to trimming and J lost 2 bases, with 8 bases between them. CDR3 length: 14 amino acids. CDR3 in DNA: TGTGCCAGCAGCTTAGCCGGGTACACAGATACGCAGTATTTT. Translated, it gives CASSLAGYTDTQYF.

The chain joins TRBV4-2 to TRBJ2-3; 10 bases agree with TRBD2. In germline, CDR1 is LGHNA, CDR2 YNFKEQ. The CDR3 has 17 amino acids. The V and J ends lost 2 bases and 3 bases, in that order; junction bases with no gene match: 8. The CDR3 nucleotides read TGTGCCAGCAGCCAAAGGGACAGCGGGGGGGCAACAGATACGCAGTATTTT. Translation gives CASSQRDSGGATDTQYF.